Sequencing of this TCR beta chain was carried out in a study of shared clonotypes between healthy human individuals. Study-level results: Sequencing depth was a factor that was expected to affect clonotype sharing among donors.

About this clone: Its antigen is unknown.

Germline CDR1 and CDR2: MDHEN and SYDVKM. Trimming took off 4 bases at V and 0 bases at J, with 7 bases between the two ends. The CDR3 runs 14 residues. The data were produced by immunoSEQ multiplex PCR, yet TCRdb's version contains in-frame clones alone and is incomplete. This table holds roughly 2.5 million clones, over 85% found once. The V call is TRBV28, the J call TRBJ1-3, with D hard to call. This TCR was recovered from a man aged 18 to 29 in good health. The specimen was naive CD4+ T cells sorted from blood. Subset described: CD45RA+ positively selected. For the CDR3, the DNA is TGTGCCAGCAGTTCCGGCATCTCTGGAAACACCATATATTTT. It translates to CASSSGISGNTIYF.